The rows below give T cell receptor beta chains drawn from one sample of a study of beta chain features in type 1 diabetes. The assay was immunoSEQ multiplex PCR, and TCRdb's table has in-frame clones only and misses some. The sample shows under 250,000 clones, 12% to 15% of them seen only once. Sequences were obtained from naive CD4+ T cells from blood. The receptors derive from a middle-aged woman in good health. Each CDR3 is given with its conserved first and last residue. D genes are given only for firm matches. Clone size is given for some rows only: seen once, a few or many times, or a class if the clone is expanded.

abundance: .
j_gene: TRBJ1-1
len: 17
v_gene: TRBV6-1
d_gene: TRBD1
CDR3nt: TGTGCCAGCAGTGAAGCCCGGACAGGTTGGGGGACGACTGAAGCTTTCTTT
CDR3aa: CASSEARTGWGTTEAFF

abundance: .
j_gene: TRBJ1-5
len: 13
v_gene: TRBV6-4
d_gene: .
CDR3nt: TGTGCCATCCAGGGGTATGGCAATCAGCCCCAGCATTTT
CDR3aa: CAIQGYGNQPQHF

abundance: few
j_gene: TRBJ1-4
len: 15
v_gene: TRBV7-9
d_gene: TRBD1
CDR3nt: TGTGCCAGCAGCCCAGGGGCAGGGGGAGACGAAAAACTGTTTTTT
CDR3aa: CASSPGAGGDEKLFF

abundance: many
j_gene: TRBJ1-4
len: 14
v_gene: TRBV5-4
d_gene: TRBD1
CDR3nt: TGTGCCAGCAGCGGGGACAGGGCGGGAGAAAAACTGTTTTTT
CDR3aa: CASSGDRAGEKLFF

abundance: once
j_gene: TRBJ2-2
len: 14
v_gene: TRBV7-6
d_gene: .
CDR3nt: TGTGCCAGCAGCACAACAGGGCACACCGGGGAGCTGTTTTTT
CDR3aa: CASSTTGHTGELFF

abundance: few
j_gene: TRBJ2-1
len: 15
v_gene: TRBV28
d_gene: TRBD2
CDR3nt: TGTGCCAGCAGTTCGTCTCTAGCGGGGGGCGGTGAGCAGTTCTTC
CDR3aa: CASSSSLAGGGEQFF

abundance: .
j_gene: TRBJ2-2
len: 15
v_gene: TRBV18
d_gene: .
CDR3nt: TGTGCCAGCTCACCACAGGGGATGAACACCGGGGAGCTGTTTTTT
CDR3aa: CASSPQGMNTGELFF

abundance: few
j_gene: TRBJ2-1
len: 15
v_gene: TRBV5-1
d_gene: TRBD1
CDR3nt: TGCGCCAGCAGCCAGACAGGGGGCGGCTACAATGAGCAGTTCTTC
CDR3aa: CASSQTGGGYNEQFF

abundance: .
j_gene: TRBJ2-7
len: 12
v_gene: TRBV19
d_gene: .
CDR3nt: TGTGCCAGTAGTCGCGGTGGATACGAGCAGTACTTC
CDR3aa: CASSRGGYEQYF

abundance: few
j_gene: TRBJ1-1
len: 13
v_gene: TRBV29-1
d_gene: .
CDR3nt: TGCAGCGTTAAGGACAGACCGAACACTGAAGCTTTCTTT
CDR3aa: CSVKDRPNTEAFF

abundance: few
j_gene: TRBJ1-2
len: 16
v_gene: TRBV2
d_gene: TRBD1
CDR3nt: TGTGCCAGCAGTGCGCTACAGGGGCCAACTAGGGGGGGCTACACCTTC
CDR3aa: CASSALQGPTRGGYTF

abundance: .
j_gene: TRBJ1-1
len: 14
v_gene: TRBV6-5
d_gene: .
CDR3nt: TGTGCCAGCAGTCTATGGACTGGGAACACTGAAGCTTTCTTT
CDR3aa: CASSLWTGNTEAFF

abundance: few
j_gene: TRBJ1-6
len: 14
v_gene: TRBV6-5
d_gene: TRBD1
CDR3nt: TGTGCCAGCACGCGAGGGGGCAGGAATTCACCCCTCCACTTT
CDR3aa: CASTRGGRNSPLHF

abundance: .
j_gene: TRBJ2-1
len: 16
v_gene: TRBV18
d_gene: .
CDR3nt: TGTGCCAGCTCACCAGCGGATGGCGGCCCGGTGGGTGAGCAGTTCTTC
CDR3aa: CASSPADGGPVGEQFF

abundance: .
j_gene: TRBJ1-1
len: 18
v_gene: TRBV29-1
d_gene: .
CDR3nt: TGCAGCGTTGTGGCTCGATCGCGGACAGCCTACATGAACACTGAAGCTTTCTTT
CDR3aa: CSVVARSRTAYMNTEAFF

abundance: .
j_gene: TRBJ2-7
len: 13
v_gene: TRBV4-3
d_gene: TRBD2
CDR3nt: TGCGCCAGCAGCCGCGGGGGAACCTACGAGCAGTACTTC
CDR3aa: CASSRGGTYEQYF

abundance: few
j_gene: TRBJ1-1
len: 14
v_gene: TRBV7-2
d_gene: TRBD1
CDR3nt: TGTGCCAGCAGCTTAGACAGGGGGTGGACTGAAGCTTTCTTT
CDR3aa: CASSLDRGWTEAFF

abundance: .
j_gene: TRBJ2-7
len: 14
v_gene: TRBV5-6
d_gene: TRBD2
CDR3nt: TGTGCCAGCAGCGCCAGCGGGGGGGGATACGAGCAGTACTTC
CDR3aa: CASSASGGGYEQYF

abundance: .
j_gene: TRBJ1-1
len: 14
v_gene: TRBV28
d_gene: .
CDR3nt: TGTGCCAGCAGTGCCCCCGCGCAGGTCAGAAGTGCTTTCTTT
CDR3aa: CASSAPAQVRSAFF

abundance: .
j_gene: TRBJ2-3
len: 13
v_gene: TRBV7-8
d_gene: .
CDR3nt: TGTGCCAGCAGCCGCCCAGCGGGAGATACGCAGTATTTT
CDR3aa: CASSRPAGDTQYF

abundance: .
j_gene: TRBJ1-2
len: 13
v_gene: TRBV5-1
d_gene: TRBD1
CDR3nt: TGCGCCAGCAGCTTAGAGGGGGCCCATGGCTACACCTTC
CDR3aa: CASSLEGAHGYTF

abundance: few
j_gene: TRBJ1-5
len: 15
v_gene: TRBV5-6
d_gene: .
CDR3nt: TGTGCCAGCAGCTCGGGACACCGTAGCAATCAGCCCCAGCATTTT
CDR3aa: CASSSGHRSNQPQHF

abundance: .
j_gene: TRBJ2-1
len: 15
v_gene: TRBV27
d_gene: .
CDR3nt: TGTGCCAGCAGTGGAGGGACGGGCCTAGGGAATGAGCAGTTCTTC
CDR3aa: CASSGGTGLGNEQFF

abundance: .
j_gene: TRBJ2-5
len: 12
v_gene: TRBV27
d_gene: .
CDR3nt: TGTGCCAGCTCGCGGGGTGGAGAGACCCAGTACTTC
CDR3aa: CASSRGGETQYF

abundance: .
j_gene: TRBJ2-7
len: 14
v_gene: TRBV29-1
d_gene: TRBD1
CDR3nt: TGCAGCGCCTCCGGGACAGGGTGGACCTACGAGCAGTACTTC
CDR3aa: CSASGTGWTYEQYF

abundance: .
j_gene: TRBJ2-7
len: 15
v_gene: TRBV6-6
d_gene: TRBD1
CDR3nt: TGTGCCAGCAGGCCAGGGGGCTCTAGCTCCTACGAGCAGTACTTC
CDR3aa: CASRPGGSSSYEQYF

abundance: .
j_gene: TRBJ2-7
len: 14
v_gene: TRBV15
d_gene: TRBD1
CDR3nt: TGTGCCACCAGCAGAGATAACAGGGGCTACGAGCAGTACTTC
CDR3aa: CATSRDNRGYEQYF

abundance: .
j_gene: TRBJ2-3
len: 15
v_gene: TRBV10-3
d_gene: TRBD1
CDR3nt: TGTGCCATCAGTGAAGGGACAGGAGCCACAGATACGCAGTATTTT
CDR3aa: CAISEGTGATDTQYF

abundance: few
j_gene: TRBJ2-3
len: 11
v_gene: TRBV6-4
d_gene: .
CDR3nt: TGTGCCAGCTCCCGCGGAGATACGCAGTATTTT
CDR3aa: CASSRGDTQYF

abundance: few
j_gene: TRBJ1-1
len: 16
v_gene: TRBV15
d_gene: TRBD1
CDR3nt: TGTGCCACCAGCAGAAGGGCCGGGACAGGGAACACTGAAGCTTTCTTT
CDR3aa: CATSRRAGTGNTEAFF

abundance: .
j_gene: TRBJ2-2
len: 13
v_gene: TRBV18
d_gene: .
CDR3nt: TGTGCCAGCTCTCCGGTGGAGCCCGGGGAGCTGTTTTTT
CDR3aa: CASSPVEPGELFF

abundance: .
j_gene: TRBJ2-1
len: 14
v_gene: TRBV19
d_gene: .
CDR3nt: TGTGCCAGTAGTATAGATTCCAGTCTCAATGAGCAGTTCTTC
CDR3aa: CASSIDSSLNEQFF

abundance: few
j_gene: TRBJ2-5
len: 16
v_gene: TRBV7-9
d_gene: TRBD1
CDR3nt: TGTGCCAGCAGCTTTCAACAGGGGTCCCTCCAAGAGACCCAGTACTTC
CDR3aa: CASSFQQGSLQETQYF

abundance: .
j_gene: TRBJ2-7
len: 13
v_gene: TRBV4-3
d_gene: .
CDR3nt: TGCGCCAGCAGCCAAGCCCGGGAAGACGAGCAGTACTTC
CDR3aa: CASSQAREDEQYF

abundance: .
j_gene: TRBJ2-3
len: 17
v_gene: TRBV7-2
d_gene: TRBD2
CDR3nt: TGTGCCAGCAGCCCAGTTTTGGCGGGGGGCCCCACAGATACGCAGTATTTT
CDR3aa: CASSPVLAGGPTDTQYF

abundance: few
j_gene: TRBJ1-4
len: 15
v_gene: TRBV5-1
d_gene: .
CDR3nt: TGCGCCAGCACTCGGGACACAACAACTAATGAAAAACTGTTTTTT
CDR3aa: CASTRDTTTNEKLFF

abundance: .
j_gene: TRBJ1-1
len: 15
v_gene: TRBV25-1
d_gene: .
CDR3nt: TGTGCCAGCAGTACGGAGGGGCAAGCGAACACTGAAGCTTTCTTT
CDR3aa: CASSTEGQANTEAFF

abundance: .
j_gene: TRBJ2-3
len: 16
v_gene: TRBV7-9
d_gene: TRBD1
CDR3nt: TGTGCCAGCAGCCAATTAGGACAGGGGGCGACAGATACGCAGTATTTT
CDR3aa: CASSQLGQGATDTQYF

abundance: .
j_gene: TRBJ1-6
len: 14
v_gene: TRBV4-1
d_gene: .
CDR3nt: TGCGCCAGCAGCCAAGAGACTGGGGGGATTCCCCTCCACTTT
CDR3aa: CASSQETGGIPLHF

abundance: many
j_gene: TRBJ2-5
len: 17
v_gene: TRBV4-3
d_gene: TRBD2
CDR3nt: TGCGCCAGCAGCCAAGATCTGAGCGGGGGGGATCAAGAGACCCAGTACTTC
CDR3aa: CASSQDLSGGDQETQYF

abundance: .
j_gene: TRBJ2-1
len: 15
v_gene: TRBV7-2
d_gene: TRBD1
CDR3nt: TGTGCCAGCAGACCTGGACAGGGGAAGGGCAATGAGCAGTTCTTC
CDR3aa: CASRPGQGKGNEQFF

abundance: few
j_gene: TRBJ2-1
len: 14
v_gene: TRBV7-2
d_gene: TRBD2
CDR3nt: TGTGCCAGCAGCGCGGGGGTCTCCTACAATGAGCAGTTCTTC
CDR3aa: CASSAGVSYNEQFF

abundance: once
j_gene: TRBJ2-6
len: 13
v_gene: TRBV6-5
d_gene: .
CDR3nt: TGTGCCAGCACGCGCGCTGGGGCCAACGTCCTGACTTTC
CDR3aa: CASTRAGANVLTF

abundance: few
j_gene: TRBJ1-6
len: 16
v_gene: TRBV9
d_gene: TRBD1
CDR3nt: TGTGCCAGCAGCGTAGATCGACAGGGGGCTGGGTCACCCCTCCACTTT
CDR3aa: CASSVDRQGAGSPLHF

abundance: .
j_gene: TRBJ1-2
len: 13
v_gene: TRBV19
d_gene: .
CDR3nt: TGTGCCAGTGGTGGAGGGGAACTCTATGGCTACACCTTC
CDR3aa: CASGGGELYGYTF

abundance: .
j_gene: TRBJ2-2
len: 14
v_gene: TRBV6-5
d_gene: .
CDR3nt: TGTGCCAGCAGGTCCTCCGGGAACACCGGGGAGCTGTTTTTT
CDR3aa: CASRSSGNTGELFF

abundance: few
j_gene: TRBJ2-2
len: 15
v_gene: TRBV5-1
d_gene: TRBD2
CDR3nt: TGCGCCAGCACGGGGCTAGCGGACCAAACCGGGGAGCTGTTTTTT
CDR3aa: CASTGLADQTGELFF

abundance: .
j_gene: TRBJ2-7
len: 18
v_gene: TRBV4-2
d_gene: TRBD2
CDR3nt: TGTGCCAGCAGCCAATCTCCGGGACTAGCGGGGGGCTCCTACGAGCAGTACTTC
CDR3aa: CASSQSPGLAGGSYEQYF

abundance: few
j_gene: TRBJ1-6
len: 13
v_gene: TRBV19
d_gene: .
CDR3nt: TGTGCCAGCCGGGACAACAAAAATTCACCCCTCCACTTT
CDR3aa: CASRDNKNSPLHF

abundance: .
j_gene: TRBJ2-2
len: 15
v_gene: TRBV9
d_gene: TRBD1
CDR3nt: TGTGCCAGCAGCCCCCATGGGACAGGGACCGGGGAGCTGTTTTTT
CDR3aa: CASSPHGTGTGELFF

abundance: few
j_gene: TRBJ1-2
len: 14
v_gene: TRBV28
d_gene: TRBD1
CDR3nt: TGTGCCAGCATCCTGGGGCAGGGGGCGCGAGGCTACACCTTC
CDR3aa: CASILGQGARGYTF

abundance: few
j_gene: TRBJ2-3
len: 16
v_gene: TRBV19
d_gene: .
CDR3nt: TGTGCCAGTACCACGGCCCCAACCCGTGCGGTAGATACGCAGTATTTT
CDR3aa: CASTTAPTRAVDTQYF

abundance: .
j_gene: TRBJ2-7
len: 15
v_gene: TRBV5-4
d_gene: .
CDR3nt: TGTGCCAGCAGACAAGATCTCGCGGCGACCGCGGAGCAGTACTTC
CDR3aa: CASRQDLAATAEQYF

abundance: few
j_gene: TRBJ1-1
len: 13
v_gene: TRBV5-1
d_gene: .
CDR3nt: TGCGCCAGCAGCTTGGCAGGGATTACTGAAGCTTTCTTT
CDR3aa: CASSLAGITEAFF